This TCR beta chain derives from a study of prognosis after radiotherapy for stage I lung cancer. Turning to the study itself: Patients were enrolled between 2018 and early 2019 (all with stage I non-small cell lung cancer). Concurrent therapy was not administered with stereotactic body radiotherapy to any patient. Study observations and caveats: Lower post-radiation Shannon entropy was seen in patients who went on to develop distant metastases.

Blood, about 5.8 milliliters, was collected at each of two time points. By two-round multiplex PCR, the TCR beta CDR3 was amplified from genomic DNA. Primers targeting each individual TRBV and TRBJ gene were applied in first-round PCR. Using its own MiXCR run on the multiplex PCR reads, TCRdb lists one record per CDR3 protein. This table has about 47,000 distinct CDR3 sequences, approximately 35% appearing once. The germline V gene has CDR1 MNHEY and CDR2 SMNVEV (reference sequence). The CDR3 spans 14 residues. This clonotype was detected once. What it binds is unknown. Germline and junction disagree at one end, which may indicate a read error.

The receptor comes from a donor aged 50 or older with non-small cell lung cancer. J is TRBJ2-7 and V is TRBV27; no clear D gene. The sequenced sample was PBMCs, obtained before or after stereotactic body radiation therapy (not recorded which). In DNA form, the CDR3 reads TGTGCCAGCAGCTCGAGGCGGTGGCTCTACGAGCAGTACTTT. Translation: CASSSRRWLYEQYF.